These 27 T cell receptor beta chains were all obtained from the same sample, sequenced in a study of T cell repertoires in cytomegalovirus infection. TCRdb ran MiXCR on the reads and lists one entry per CDR3 protein. Among about 71,000 distinct CDR3 sequences listed, 20% to 25% were seen once. Their target antigens are unknown. This specimen was CD8+ T cells from cultured PBMCs, taken from culture after CMV antigen stimulation. These receptors were taken from a human donor in good health (CMV status not recorded). Some clones in this sample may be carry-over from other donors' samples.

The chain employs TRBV7-6 and TRBJ2-1; D might be TRBD1 (6 bases). The CDR3 has 12 amino acids. The germline gives CDR1 SGHVS, CDR2 FNYEAQ. With 5 bases removed from V and 7 bases from J, the gap between germline ends came to 9 bases. CDR3 loop: CASSDQGNEQFF. The DNA for the CDR3 is TGTGCCAGCAGCGATCAGGGGAATGAGCAGTTCTTC. The whole variable domain, filled in from reference TRBV7-6 and TRBJ2-1, reads GAGVSQSPRYKVTKRGQDVALRCDPISGHVSLYWYRQALGQGPEFLTYFNYEAQQDKSGLPNDRFSAERPEGSISTLTIQRTEQRDSAMYRCASSDQGNEQFFGPGTRLTVL.

This clonotype appeared a single time. The chain employs TRBV7-8 and TRBJ2-1; no firm D call. The CDR3 runs to 12 residues. Per the germline V gene, CDR1 is SGHVS and CDR2 is FQNEAQ. V was clipped by 4 bases and J by 3 bases, with 4 bases between them. For the CDR3, the DNA is TGTGCCAGCAGCTCTTTCTACAATGAGCAGTTCTTC. Its protein is CASSSFYNEQFF.

A few counts support this clonotype. J is TRBJ2-2 and V is TRBV11-3; 8 bases align to TRBD1. The CDR3 contains 15 residues. Germline V gene data show CDR1 as SGHNT and CDR2 as YENEEA. V shed 2 bases and J 5 bases; nucleotides not matched to a gene: 4. The CDR3 sequence: CASSLRTGRTGELFF. In DNA, the CDR3 is TGTGCCAGCAGCTTACGGACAGGGAGGACCGGGGAGCTGTTTTTT.

This chain links TRBV28 with TRBJ1-3, with 9 bases identical to TRBD1. Germline CDR1 is MDHEN and CDR2 is SYDVKM. This CDR3 is 15 amino acids long. The J segment lost 1 base and the V segment lost 6 bases, leaving 4 bases of the junction unmatched. DNA of the CDR3: TGTGCCAGCAGCACAGGGGGCATTTCTGGAAACACCATATATTTT. Translation: CASSTGGISGNTIYF.

The CDR3 reads CASGDRGYNEQFF. The CDR3 coding sequence is TGTGCCAGCGGAGACAGGGGCTACAATGAGCAGTTCTTC. This chain links TRBV6-1 with TRBJ2-1; TRBD1 matches 8 bases. CDR3 size: 13 residues. J lost 3 bases, V lost 8 bases, and 3 bases had no gene match. Per germline, CDR1 MNHNS and CDR2 SASEGT.

The rearrangement uses TRBV6-5 and TRBJ2-7, with 7 bases that match TRBD1. V shed 6 bases, J shed 2 bases, and the junction held 4 bases outside the gene matches. Per the germline V gene, CDR1 is MNHEY and CDR2 is SVGAGI. This CDR3 region has 13 residues. The CDR3 reads CASSDRVAYEQYF. CDR3 sequence (DNA): TGTGCCAGCAGCGACAGGGTAGCCTACGAGCAGTACTTC.

The rearrangement links TRBV9 to TRBJ1-2, with 9 bases that match TRBD1. This CDR3 contains 16 residues. Germline V lookup: CDR1 SGDLS, CDR2 YYNGEE. V shed 3 bases and J 6 bases; nucleotides not matched to a gene: 12. The CDR3 reads CASSADPGQGINGYTF. As DNA, the CDR3 is TGTGCCAGCAGCGCCGATCCGGGACAGGGAATTAATGGCTACACCTTC.

This clonotype was counted only a few times. The rearrangement joins TRBV20-1 to TRBJ2-1; D not certain. CDR1 is DFQATT and CDR2 is SNEGSKA in the germline V gene (reference sequence). This CDR3 has 14 residues. The germline V and J ends were trimmed by 0 bases and 10 bases, with 16 bases remaining between them. CDR3 nucleotide sequence: TGCAGTGCTAGAGATAATTCCCCGAGAGAGGAGCAGTTCTTC. It encodes CSARDNSPREEQFF.

The V and J genes are TRBV10-2 and TRBJ1-4, with D unclear. V was trimmed by 2 bases and J by 0 bases, leaving 7 bases between them. CDR3 length equals 15 residues. CDR1 and CDR2 from the germline V gene are WSHSY and SAAADI. The CDR3 is CASSESSATNEKLFF. In DNA form, the CDR3 reads TGCGCCAGCAGTGAGAGCTCCGCAACTAATGAAAAACTGTTTTTT.

This clonotype occurred a few times. This chain links TRBV7-9 with TRBJ1-1; no definite D call. Germline loops: CDR1 SEHNR, CDR2 FQNEAQ (reference sequence). The CDR3 runs to 15 residues. V was trimmed by 0 bases and J by 6 bases, leaving 14 bases between them. The CDR3 spells CASSLALLEGAEAFF. The CDR3 DNA reads as TGTGCCAGCAGCTTAGCATTATTGGAGGGCGCTGAAGCTTTCTTT.

This clonotype was picked up a small number of times. The V and J genes are TRBV4-3 and TRBJ1-2; 7 nucleotides match TRBD1. The CDR3 is made up of 16 amino acids. J was trimmed by 5 bases and V by 1 base; bases with no gene match: 10. CDR1 LGHNA and CDR2 YSLEER come from the germline V gene. In nucleotides, the CDR3 is TGCGCCAGCAGCCAAGCACTCGGGACAGTGGCTTATGGCTACACCTTC. This sequence encodes CASSQALGTVAYGYTF.

The V gene is TRBV12-3 or TRBV12-4, the J gene TRBJ2-2, with 8 bases that match TRBD2. Germline trimming cut 10 bases from V and 4 bases from J; bases unmatched to any gene: 5. The CDR3 has 13 amino acids. In DNA, the CDR3 is TGTGCCATCAAGGCGGGAGGCACCGGGGAGCTGTTTTTT. Translated: CAIKAGGTGELFF.

V is TRBV29-1 and J is TRBJ2-1; TRBD2 agrees at 15 bases. CDR3 length equals 15 residues. CDR1 is SQVTM and CDR2 is ANQGSEA in the germline V gene. The V segment lost 3 bases and the J segment 4 bases; nucleotides outside the gene matches: 1. The CDR3 spells CSVEGLAGGYNEQFF. The DNA for the CDR3 is TGCAGCGTTGAGGGACTAGCGGGGGGATACAATGAGCAGTTCTTC.

The chain links TRBV5-4 to TRBJ1-1, with 10 bases matching TRBD1. The CDR3 is 15 residues long. Germline V gives CDR1 SGHNT, CDR2 YYREEE (reference sequence). V was clipped by 9 bases and J by 2 bases; unmatched bases: 10. The CDR3 is CATLDRDRGNTEAFF. The CDR3 bases are TGTGCCACCCTCGACCGGGACAGGGGAAACACTGAAGCTTTCTTT.

This clonotype was picked up a small number of times. The rearrangement joins TRBV7-9 to TRBJ1-4, with TRBD1 identical over 7 bases. V gave up 5 bases and J gave up 4 bases; unmatched junction bases: 4. The germline gives CDR1 SEHNR, CDR2 FQNEAQ (reference sequence). The length of the CDR3 is 14 residues. Here the CDR3 reads CASSAGQVNEKLFF. The CDR3 nucleotides read TGTGCCAGCAGCGCCGGACAGGTTAATGAAAAACTGTTTTTT.

This clonotype has a handful of counts. The CDR3 DNA reads as TGTGCCAGCAGCTTTGAGGGACAGGGGGCTGGAAACACCATATATTTT. Amino acid sequence: CASSFEGQGAGNTIYF. V gene TRBV7-2 combines with J gene TRBJ1-3, with 11 bases identical to TRBD1. The CDR3 contains 16 residues. CDR1 SGHTA and CDR2 FQGNSA come from the germline V gene. With V trimmed by 3 bases and J by 2 bases, 3 bases remained unmatched. Full variable domain (rest looked up from reference TRBV7-2 and TRBJ1-3): GAGVSQSPSNKVTEKGKDVELRCDPISGHTALYWYRQSLGQGLEFLIYFQGNSAPDKSGLPSDRFSAERTGGSVSTLTIQRTQQEDSAVYLCASSFEGQGAGNTIYFGEGSWLTVV.

This clonotype was recorded a few times. The J gene is TRBJ2-2, the V gene TRBV20-1; D is unclear. Germline lookup yields CDR1 DFQATT and CDR2 SNEGSKA (reference sequence). The CDR3 loop spans 12 amino acids. V shed 2 bases and J shed 7 bases, with 8 bases lying between them. The CDR3 region is CSARNKYGELFF. CDR3 nucleotide sequence: TGCAGTGCTAGAAACAAGTACGGGGAGCTGTTTTTT.

V gene TRBV27 combines with J gene TRBJ2-7, with TRBD2 matching 9 bases. Germline V gene data show CDR1 as MNHEY and CDR2 as SMNVEV (reference sequence). This CDR3 has 14 amino acids. V shed 2 bases, J shed 8 bases, and the junction held 7 bases outside the gene matches. The CDR3 sequence: CASSLRSGGNKQYF. CDR3 DNA sequence: TGTGCCAGCAGTTTAAGAAGCGGGGGGAACAAGCAGTACTTC.

The chain recombines TRBV27 with TRBJ2-1; TRBD2 might be the D (5 bases). Germline V gives CDR1 MNHEY, CDR2 SMNVEV (reference sequence). CDR3 length equals 14 residues. V shed 8 bases and J shed 6 bases, with 17 bases lying between them. The CDR3 nucleotides are TGTGCCAGCTCTAGCATCCGCCTCTTCAATGAGCAGTTCTTC. The encoded protein is CASSSIRLFNEQFF.

This clonotype was recorded a few times. J is TRBJ1-4 and V is TRBV7-2; no clear D. The CDR3 consists of 16 residues. Germline V CDR1 and CDR2: SGHTA, FQGNSA. V was shortened by 6 bases and J by 0 bases, with 14 bases between the two germline ends. Written as DNA, the CDR3 is TGTGCCAGCAGTACCAACCCCCGGGCAACTAATGAAAAACTGTTTTTT. Translating gives CASSTNPRATNEKLFF.

This chain joins TRBV7-2 and TRBJ2-1; TRBD2 agrees at 11 bases. The CDR3 length is 17 residues. Germline assignment: CDR1 SGHTA and CDR2 FQGNSA. The V gene end was trimmed by 3 bases and the J gene end by 5 bases; junction bases not matched to a gene: 9. The CDR3 region is CASSFTIAGGPHNEQFF. The CDR3, as DNA: TGTGCCAGCAGCTTTACCATAGCGGGGGGGCCCCACAATGAGCAGTTCTTC.

The V call is TRBV27, the J call TRBJ2-5; perhaps TRBD2 as D (6 bases). The CDR3 spans 16 residues. CDR1 MNHEY and CDR2 SMNVEV come from the germline V gene (reference sequence). Trimming cost V 0 bases and J 0 bases, with 11 bases left between them. CDR3 DNA sequence: TGTGCCAGCAGTTTATCCGGCGGGGACTACCAAGAGACCCAGTACTTC. This translates into CASSLSGGDYQETQYF.

This clonotype was observed a few times. The chain uses TRBV6-6 and TRBJ2-2; a weak D match, TRBD1 (6 bases). The V end was cut by 10 bases, the J end by 0 bases, with 12 bases between. Germline CDR1 and CDR2: MNHNY and SVGAGI (reference sequence). The CDR3 is 14 amino acids. The CDR3 region is CATYRDPNTGELFF. DNA for the CDR3: TGTGCCACCTACAGGGACCCGAACACCGGGGAGCTGTTTTTT.

This clonotype is classed as medium-sized. CDR3 nucleotides: TGTGCCAGCAGCCAACCTACTAGCGGGGGGCCCCACTCCTACGAGCAGTACTTC. Translated: CASSQPTSGGPHSYEQYF. This rearrangement joins TRBV4-2 to TRBJ2-7; 12 bases are a match to TRBD2. Germline V lookup: CDR1 LGHNA, CDR2 YNFKEQ. The trim removed 2 bases at V and 0 bases at J, leaving 8 bases unmatched. The CDR3 runs to 18 residues.

The genes are TRBV19 and TRBJ2-3; D may match TRBD1 or TRBD2 (5 bases each). The germline gives CDR1 LNHDA, CDR2 SQIVND (reference sequence). CDR3 length: 16 residues. Trimming took 6 bases from V and 0 from J, leaving 16 bases between them. As DNA, the CDR3 is TGTGCCAGTAGCGTTGAAGAGGGGCCTAGCACAGATACGCAGTATTTT. Translating it yields CASSVEEGPSTDTQYF.

In this sample, this clonotype turned up a few times. This rearrangement joins TRBV12-3 or TRBV12-4 to TRBJ1-5; 9 nucleotides match TRBD1. The V segment lost 6 bases and the J segment 5 bases; nucleotides outside the gene matches: 5. CDR3 length equals 14 residues. The CDR3 here is CASRTGGRDQPQHF. As DNA, the CDR3 is TGTGCCAGCAGGACAGGGGGGCGAGATCAGCCCCAGCATTTT.

The chain has TRBV4-1 and TRBJ2-7, with TRBD2 as a possible D gene (6 bases). This CDR3 region has 13 residues. Trimming took off 3 bases at V and 4 bases at J, with 10 bases between the two ends. CDR1 is MGHRA and CDR2 is YSYEKL in the germline V gene. CDR3 coding DNA: TGCGCCAGCAGCCACAGGGAGGCTTACGAGCAGTACTTC. Amino acids: CASSHREAYEQYF.